The 6 T cell receptor beta chains below all came from one sample that was sequenced in a study of cytomegalovirus exposure and HLA in healthy donors. The PCR used 60 Vbeta and 13 Jbeta primers. The repertoire was sequenced with immunoSEQ multiplex PCR; TCRdb's copy has only in-frame clones and lacks some. Here the sample table reports about 100,000 clones. The sequenced material came from PBMCs. The origin of the receptors is a man aged 50 or older in good health and CMV-seronegative.

The chain recombines TRBV7-2 with TRBJ2-5; perhaps TRBD2 as D (5 bases). V gave up 5 bases and J gave up 2 bases, with 18 bases separating them. Germline lookup yields CDR1 SGHTA and CDR2 FQGNSA. This CDR3 has 16 residues. The DNA for the CDR3 is TGTGCCAGCAGCGCCGCTAGCCCCAGGAGACAAGAGACCCAGTACTTC. Its protein product is CASSAASPRRQETQYF.

This sequence joins TRBV7-2 and TRBJ2-5; weak D call: TRBD2 (6 bases). The CDR3 length is 15 residues. Germline CDR1 SGHTA, CDR2 FQGNSA. Trimming removed 5 bases from V and 2 bases from J, with 15 bases in between. CDR3: CASSPRFGGQETQYF. In DNA form, the CDR3 reads TGTGCCAGCAGCCCACGGTTCGGAGGGCAAGAGACCCAGTACTTC.

CDR3 protein: CASSFSFGTEAYGYTF. The CDR3 DNA sequence: TGTGCCAGCAGCTTTAGCTTCGGGACAGAGGCCTATGGCTACACCTTC. J is TRBJ1-2 and V is TRBV7-2, with 7 bases lining up with TRBD1. This CDR3 has 16 residues. CDR1 and CDR2 from the germline V gene are SGHTA and FQGNSA. The V gene end was trimmed by 3 bases and the J gene end by 4 bases; junction bases not matched to a gene: 11. The variable domain in full, completed from reference TRBV7-2 and TRBJ1-2, reads GAGVSQSPSNKVTEKGKDVELRCDPISGHTALYWYRQSLGQGLEFLIYFQGNSAPDKSGLPSDRFSAERTGGSVSTLTIQRTQQEDSAVYLCASSFSFGTEAYGYTFGSGTRLTVV.

CDR3 protein: CASKTGGGNQPQHF. CDR3 sequence (DNA): TGTGCCAGCAAAACAGGGGGCGGCAATCAGCCCCAGCATTTT. The rearrangement joins TRBV6-5 to TRBJ1-5; 9 bases align to TRBD1. Germline CDR1 reads MNHEY; CDR2 reads SVGAGI. V shed 7 bases and J 2 bases; nucleotides not matched to a gene: 3. The CDR3 sequence is 14 residues long.

The J gene is TRBJ2-7, the V gene TRBV27; 7 positions agree with TRBD2. This CDR3 contains 16 residues. Germline assignment: CDR1 MNHEY and CDR2 SMNVEV (reference sequence). The J segment lost 3 bases and the V segment lost 5 bases, leaving 13 bases of the junction unmatched. The CDR3 spells CASSPLESGINYEQYF. For the CDR3, the DNA is TGTGCCAGCAGTCCCCTGGAGAGCGGGATTAACTACGAGCAGTACTTC.

The chain carries TRBV7-2 and TRBJ2-2; D is perhaps TRBD2 (5 bases). Germline V lookup: CDR1 SGHTA, CDR2 FQGNSA. This CDR3 contains 13 residues. Trimming removed 8 bases at V and 4 bases at J, with 11 bases between. The CDR3 here is CASRRQLTGELFF. CDR3 DNA: TGTGCCAGCCGGAGGCAACTCACCGGGGAGCTGTTTTTT.